The clone carrying this T cell receptor (beta chain) was observed a single time. J was trimmed by 0 bases and V by 6 bases; bases with no gene match: 6. CDR3 size: 15 residues. Per germline, CDR1 MNHNY and CDR2 SVGAGI (reference sequence). This sample is part of a study of T cell clones after liver transplantation. Repertoires were generated with immunoSEQ multiplex PCR, while TCRdb's copy carries only in-frame clones and drops some. There are roughly 73,000 clones in the sample; 80% occur only once, and about 0.6% lies in the top ten. The source material was CD4+ T cells from blood, sampled before liver transplant. The chain links TRBV6-6 to TRBJ2-3; 7 bases agree with TRBD2. The sequence came from a human donor who received a liver transplant. The chain's CDR3 is CASRNSGASTDTQYF. Here the CDR3 DNA reads TGTGCCAGCAGGAACAGCGGGGCCAGCACAGATACGCAGTATTTT.